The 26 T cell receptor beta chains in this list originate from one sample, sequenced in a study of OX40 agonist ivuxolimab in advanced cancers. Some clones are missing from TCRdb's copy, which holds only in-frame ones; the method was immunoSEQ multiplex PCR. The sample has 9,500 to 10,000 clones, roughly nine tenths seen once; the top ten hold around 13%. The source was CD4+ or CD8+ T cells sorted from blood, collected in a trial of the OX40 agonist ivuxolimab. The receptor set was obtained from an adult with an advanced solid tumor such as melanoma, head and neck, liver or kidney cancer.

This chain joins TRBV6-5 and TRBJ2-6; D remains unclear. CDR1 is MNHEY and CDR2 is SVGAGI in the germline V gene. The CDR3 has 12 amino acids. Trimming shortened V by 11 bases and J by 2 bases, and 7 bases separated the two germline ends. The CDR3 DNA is TGTGCCGCAGCGACTGGGGCCAACGTCCTGACTTTC. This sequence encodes CAAATGANVLTF.

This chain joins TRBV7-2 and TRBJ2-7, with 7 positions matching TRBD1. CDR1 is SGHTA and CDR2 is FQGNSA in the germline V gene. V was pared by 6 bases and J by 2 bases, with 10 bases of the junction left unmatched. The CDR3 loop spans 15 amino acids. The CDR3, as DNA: TGTGCCAGCAGGAATCCCAACAGGGGAACCTACGAGCAGTACTTC. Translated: CASRNPNRGTYEQYF. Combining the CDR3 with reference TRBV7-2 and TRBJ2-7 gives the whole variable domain GAGVSQSPSNKVTEKGKDVELRCDPISGHTALYWYRQSLGQGLEFLIYFQGNSAPDKSGLPSDRFSAERTGGSVSTLTIQRTQQEDSAVYLCASRNPNRGTYEQYFGPGTRLTVT.

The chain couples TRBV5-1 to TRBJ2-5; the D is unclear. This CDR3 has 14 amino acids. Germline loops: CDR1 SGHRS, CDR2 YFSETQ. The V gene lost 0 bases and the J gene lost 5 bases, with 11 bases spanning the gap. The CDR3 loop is CASSLGVSPETQYF. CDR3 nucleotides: TGCGCCAGCAGCTTGGGGGTTTCACCTGAGACCCAGTACTTC.

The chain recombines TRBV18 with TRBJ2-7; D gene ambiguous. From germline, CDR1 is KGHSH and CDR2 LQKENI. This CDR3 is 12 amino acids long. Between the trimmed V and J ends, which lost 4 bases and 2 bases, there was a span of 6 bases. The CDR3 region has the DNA TGTGCCAGCTCACGCCCAACCTACGAGCAGTACTTC. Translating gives CASSRPTYEQYF.

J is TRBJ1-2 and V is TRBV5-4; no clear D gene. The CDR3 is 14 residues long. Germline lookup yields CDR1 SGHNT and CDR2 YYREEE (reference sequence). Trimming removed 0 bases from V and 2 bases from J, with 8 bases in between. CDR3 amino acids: CASSLGADNYGYTF. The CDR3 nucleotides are TGTGCCAGCAGCTTGGGGGCCGACAACTATGGCTACACCTTC.

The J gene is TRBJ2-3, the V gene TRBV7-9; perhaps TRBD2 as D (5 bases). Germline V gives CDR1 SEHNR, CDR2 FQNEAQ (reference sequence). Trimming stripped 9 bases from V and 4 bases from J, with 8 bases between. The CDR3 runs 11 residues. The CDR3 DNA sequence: TGTGCCAGTCAAGCGGCAGATACGCAGTATTTT. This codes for CASQAADTQYF.

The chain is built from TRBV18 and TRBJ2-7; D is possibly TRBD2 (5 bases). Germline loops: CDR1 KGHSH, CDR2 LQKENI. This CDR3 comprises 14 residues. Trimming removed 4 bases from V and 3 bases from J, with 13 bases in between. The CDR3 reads CASSRAARDYEQYF. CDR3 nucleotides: TGTGCCAGCTCACGTGCGGCGAGGGACTACGAGCAGTACTTC.

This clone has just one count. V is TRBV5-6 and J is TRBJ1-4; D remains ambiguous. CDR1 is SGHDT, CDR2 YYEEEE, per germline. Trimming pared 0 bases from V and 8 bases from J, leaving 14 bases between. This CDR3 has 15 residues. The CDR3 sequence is CASSLGWQEREKLFF. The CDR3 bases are TGTGCCAGCAGCTTGGGATGGCAGGAGAGGGAAAAACTGTTTTTT.

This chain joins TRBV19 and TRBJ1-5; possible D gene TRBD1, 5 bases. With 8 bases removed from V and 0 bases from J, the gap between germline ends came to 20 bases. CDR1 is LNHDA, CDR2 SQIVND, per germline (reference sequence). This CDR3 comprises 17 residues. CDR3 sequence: CASGGVGTFDSNQPQHF. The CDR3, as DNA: TGTGCCAGTGGGGGTGTTGGGACTTTTGATAGCAATCAGCCCCAGCATTTT.

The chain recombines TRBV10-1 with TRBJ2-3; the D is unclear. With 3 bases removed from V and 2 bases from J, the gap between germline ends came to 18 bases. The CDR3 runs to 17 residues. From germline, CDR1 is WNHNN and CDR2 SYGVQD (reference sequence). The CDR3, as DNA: TGCGCCAGCAGTGATGAGAGCTGGACCTCTCACACAGATACGCAGTATTTT. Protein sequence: CASSDESWTSHTDTQYF.

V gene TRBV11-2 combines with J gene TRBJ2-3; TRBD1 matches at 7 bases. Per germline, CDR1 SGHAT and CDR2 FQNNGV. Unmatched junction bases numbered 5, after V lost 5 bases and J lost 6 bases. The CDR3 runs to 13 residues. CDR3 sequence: CASSRDREDTQYF. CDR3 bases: TGTGCCAGCAGCCGCGACAGGGAGGATACGCAGTATTTT.

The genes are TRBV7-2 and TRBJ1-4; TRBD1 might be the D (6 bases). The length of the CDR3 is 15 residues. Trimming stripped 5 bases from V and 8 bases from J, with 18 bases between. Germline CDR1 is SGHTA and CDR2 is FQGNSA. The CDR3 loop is CASSRRAGGVEKLFF. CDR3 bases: TGTGCCAGCAGCCGGAGGGCGGGGGGCGTGGAAAAACTGTTTTTT.

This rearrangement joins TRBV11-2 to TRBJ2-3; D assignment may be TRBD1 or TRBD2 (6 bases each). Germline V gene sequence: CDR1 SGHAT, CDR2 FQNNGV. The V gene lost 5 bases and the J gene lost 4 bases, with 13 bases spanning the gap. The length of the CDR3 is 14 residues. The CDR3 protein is CASSKERGADTQYF. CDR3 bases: TGTGCCAGCAGCAAGGAGAGGGGGGCAGATACGCAGTATTTT.

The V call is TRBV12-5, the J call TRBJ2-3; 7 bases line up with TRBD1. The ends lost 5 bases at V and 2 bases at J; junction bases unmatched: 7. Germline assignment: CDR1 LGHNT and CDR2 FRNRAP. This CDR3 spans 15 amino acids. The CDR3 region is CASGPGTAYTDTQYF. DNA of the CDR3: TGTGCTAGTGGTCCCGGGACAGCTTACACAGATACGCAGTATTTT.

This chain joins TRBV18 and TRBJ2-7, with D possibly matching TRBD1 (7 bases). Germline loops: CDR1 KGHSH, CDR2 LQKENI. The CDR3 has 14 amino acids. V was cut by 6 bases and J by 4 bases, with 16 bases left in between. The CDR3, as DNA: TGTGCCAGCTCCCCGCAGGGGGGCATATACGAGCAGTACTTC. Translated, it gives CASSPQGGIYEQYF.

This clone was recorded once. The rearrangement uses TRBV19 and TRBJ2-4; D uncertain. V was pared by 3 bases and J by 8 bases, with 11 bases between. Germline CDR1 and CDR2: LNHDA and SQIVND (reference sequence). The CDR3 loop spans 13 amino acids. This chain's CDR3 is CASSMRAQDIQYF. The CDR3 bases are TGTGCCAGTAGTATGAGAGCGCAGGACATTCAGTACTTC.

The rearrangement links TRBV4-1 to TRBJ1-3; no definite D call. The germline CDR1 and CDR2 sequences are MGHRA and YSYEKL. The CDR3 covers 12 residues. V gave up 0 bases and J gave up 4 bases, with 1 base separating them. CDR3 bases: TGCGCCAGCAGCCAAGAGGGAAACACCATATATTTT. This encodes CASSQEGNTIYF.

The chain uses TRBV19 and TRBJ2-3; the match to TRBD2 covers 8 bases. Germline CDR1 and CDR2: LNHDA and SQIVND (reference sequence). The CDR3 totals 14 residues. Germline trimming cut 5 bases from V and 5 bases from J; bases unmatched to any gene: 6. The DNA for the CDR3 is TGTGCCAGTAGTTCAGCGGGGGCGAAAGATACGCAGTATTTT. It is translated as CASSSAGAKDTQYF. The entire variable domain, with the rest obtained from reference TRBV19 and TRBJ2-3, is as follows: DGGITQSPKYLFRKEGQNVTLSCEQNLNHDAMYWYRQDPGQGLRLIYYSQIVNDFQKGDIAEGYSVSREKKESFPLTVTSAQKNPTAFYLCASSSAGAKDTQYFGPGTRLTVL.

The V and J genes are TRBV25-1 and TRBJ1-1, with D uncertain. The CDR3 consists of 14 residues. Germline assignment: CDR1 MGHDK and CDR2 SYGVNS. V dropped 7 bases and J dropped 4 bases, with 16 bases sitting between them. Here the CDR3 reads CASIRTGVGTEAFF. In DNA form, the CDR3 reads TGTGCCAGCATTCGAACCGGGGTAGGCACTGAAGCTTTCTTT. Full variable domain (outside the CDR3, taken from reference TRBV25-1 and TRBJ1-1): EADIYQTPRYLVIGTGKKITLECSQTMGHDKMYWYQQDPGMELHLIHYSYGVNSTEKGDLSSESTVSRIRTEHFPLTLESARPSHTSQYLCASIRTGVGTEAFFGQGTRLTVV.

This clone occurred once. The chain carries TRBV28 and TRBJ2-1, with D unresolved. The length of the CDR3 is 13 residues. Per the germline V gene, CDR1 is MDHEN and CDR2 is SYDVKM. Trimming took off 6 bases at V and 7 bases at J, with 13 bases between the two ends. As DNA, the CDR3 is TGTGCCAGCAGCTACCGGCTAGGGAATGAGCAGTTCTTC. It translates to CASSYRLGNEQFF.

CDR3: CASRGGTDNQPQHF. The CDR3 coding sequence is TGTGCCAGCAGGGGGGGGACAGACAATCAGCCCCAGCATTTT. The chain has TRBV6-1 and TRBJ1-5, with TRBD1 matching over 7 bases. The CDR3 is made up of 14 amino acids. V lost 6 bases, J lost 3 bases, and 5 bases stayed unmatched. CDR1 and CDR2 (germline): MNHNS, SASEGT.

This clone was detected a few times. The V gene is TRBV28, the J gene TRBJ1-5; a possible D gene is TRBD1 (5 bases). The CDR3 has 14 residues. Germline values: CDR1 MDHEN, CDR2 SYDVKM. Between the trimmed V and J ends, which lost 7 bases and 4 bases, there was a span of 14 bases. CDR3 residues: CASTPGGTNQPQHF. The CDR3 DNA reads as TGTGCCAGCACCCCGGGGGGGACTAATCAGCCCCAGCATTTT.

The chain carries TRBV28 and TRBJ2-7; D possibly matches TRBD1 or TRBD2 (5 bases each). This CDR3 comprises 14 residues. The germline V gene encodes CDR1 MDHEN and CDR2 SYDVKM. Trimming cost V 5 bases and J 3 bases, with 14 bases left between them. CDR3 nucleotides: TGTGCCAGCAGTACCGGGACGCAGGGCTACGAGCAGTACTTC. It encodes CASSTGTQGYEQYF.

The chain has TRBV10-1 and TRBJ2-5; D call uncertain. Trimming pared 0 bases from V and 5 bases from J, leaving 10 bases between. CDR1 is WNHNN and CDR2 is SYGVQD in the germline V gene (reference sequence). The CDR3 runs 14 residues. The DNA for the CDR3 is TGCGCCAGCAGTGAGTCCGTCGATGCGGAGACCCAGTACTTC. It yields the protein CASSESVDAETQYF.

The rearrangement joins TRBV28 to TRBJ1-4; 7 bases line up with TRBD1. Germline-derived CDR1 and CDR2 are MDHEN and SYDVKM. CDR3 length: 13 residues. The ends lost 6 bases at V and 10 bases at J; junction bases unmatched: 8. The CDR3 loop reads CASRVDRVGKLFF. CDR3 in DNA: TGTGCCAGCAGAGTTGACAGGGTAGGAAAACTGTTTTTT.

CDR3 DNA sequence: TGTGCCAGCACCAGACAGGGGAGCACTGAAGCTTTCTTT. Translation: CASTRQGSTEAFF. The chain employs TRBV2 and TRBJ1-1; TRBD1 matches 8 bases. Trimming at V came to 7 bases and at J to 4 bases, leaving 5 bases not matched to a gene. CDR3 length equals 13 residues. CDR1 and CDR2 from the germline V gene are SNHLY and FYNNEI.